The clone carrying this T cell receptor (beta chain) was detected ten times or more. The target antigen is unknown. The record originates from a study of metastatic and nonmetastatic thyroid tumors. Study in general: Samples came from malignant and benign thyroid patients, and repertoires were compared across blood and tumor or nodule tissue.

Per the authors' pipeline: Researchers built a distant-metastasis classifier for papillary thyroid cancer that drew on CDR3 differences across clinicopathological groups. Through MiXCR, TCRdb re-clonotyped the PCR reads. V and J calls and clone size were set by TCRdb, not the authors. Seen here are some 16,000 clones, about 12% observed once, and the top ten hold 15% to 20%. Study-level points and caveats: In both blood and tumor samples, TCR beta diversity was reported significantly higher for malignant than benign nodules.

Every patient underwent thyroid surgery untreated. Trimming stripped 0 bases from V and 6 bases from J, with 7 bases between. The germline V gene encodes CDR1 SGHRS and CDR2 YFSETQ. The CDR3 sequence is 13 residues long. This TCR was recovered from a female donor with papillary thyroid cancer or a benign thyroid nodule (not recorded which). Some clones in this sample may be carry-over from other donors' samples. The chain joins TRBV5-1 to TRBJ2-1, with unresolved D. The specimen was tumor tissue. CDR3 nucleotide sequence: TGCGCCAGCAGCTTGGATGGCATCAATGAGCAGTTCTTC. It translates to CASSLDGINEQFF.